These T cell receptor beta chains were read from a single sample in a study of T cell repertoires in cytomegalovirus infection. Via MiXCR, TCRdb re-called the reads, giving one row per CDR3 protein. The sample consists of about 190,000 distinct CDR3 sequences, under 30% of them appearing once. Sequenced material: PBMCs. The receptors here all came from a human donor in good health (CMV status not recorded). Some clones in this sample may be carry-over from other donors' samples. Both conserved end residues are trimmed from each CDR3. The size field is filled for only some rows; it gives once, few, many or a size class.

J | V | size | CDR3
TRBJ1-2 | TRBV7-2 | - | ASSLSLPNYGYT
TRBJ1-1 | TRBV30 | few | AWSLQRHTEAF
TRBJ1-2 | TRBV7-9 | - | ASSSNFAWATELGYT
TRBJ1-2 | TRBV6-4 | many | ASSDSSNSYGYT
TRBJ2-1 | TRBV7-2 | many | ASSRSGGLYNEQF
TRBJ1-2 | TRBV9 | few | ASSVVEGQDGYT
TRBJ1-3 | TRBV7-2 | medium-sized | ASSLSGTISGNTIY
TRBJ2-2 | TRBV10-3 | many | AISESPNLTGELF
TRBJ2-7 | TRBV7-2 | few | ASSLRGYEQY
TRBJ2-1 | TRBV7-2 | medium-sized | ASSEGKNNEQF
TRBJ2-3 | TRBV5-5 | once | ASSFLPGVGTDTQY
TRBJ2-7 | TRBV7-9 | - | ASSRPDRESSYEQY
TRBJ1-1 | TRBV12-3/TRBV12-4 | - | ASSYQNSEAF
TRBJ2-3 | TRBV7-2 | many | ASSSGTASDTQY
TRBJ1-1 | TRBV19 | - | ASSLGGVGRSTEAF
TRBJ2-3 | TRBV5-1 | - | ASSDRGREDTQY
TRBJ2-3 | TRBV4-1 | - | ASSQVAGTDTQY
TRBJ2-3 | TRBV14 | few | ASSPRTTWEDTQY
TRBJ2-1 | TRBV6-2/TRBV6-3 | - | ASSYEEGRPYNEQF
TRBJ2-3 | TRBV2 | few | ASNRQGGDTQY
TRBJ1-6 | TRBV7-6 | many | ASSLQGENNSPLH
TRBJ1-4 | TRBV10-3 | - | AISEIRGEKLF
TRBJ2-5 | TRBV11-2 | few | ASSFGGRGETQY
TRBJ1-4 | TRBV6-5 | - | ASSYSRGRDIGEEKLF
TRBJ2-7 | TRBV11-2 | few | ASSGRDGTYEQY
TRBJ2-1 | TRBV6-2/TRBV6-3 | - | ASSYSSGTGTHEQF
TRBJ2-1 | TRBV5-1 | - | ASSLAHRDNEQF
TRBJ1-6 | TRBV6-2/TRBV6-3 | few | ASSLEGLQNSPLH
TRBJ1-1 | TRBV12-3/TRBV12-4 | many | ASSPGQGTEAF
TRBJ1-5 | TRBV19 | many | ASSISGGRGMLASNQPQH
TRBJ1-1 | TRBV19 | - | ASSIDRAENTEAF
TRBJ1-5 | TRBV7-2 | many | ASSSQWGSNQPQH
TRBJ2-1 | TRBV12-3/TRBV12-4 | - | ASTIGGGGYNEQF
TRBJ2-2 | TRBV27 | few | ASSLRGNGELF
TRBJ2-3 | TRBV18 | - | ASSPLGADTQY